The 8 T cell receptor beta chains presented below share a single source sample, sequenced in a study of T cell clonality in common variable immunodeficiency. Clones were sequenced by immunoSEQ multiplex PCR, and TCRdb holds only the in-frame ones, with some missing. The specimen has fewer than 75,000 clones, none found just once. The sample taken for sequencing was peripheral blood mononuclear cells. The receptors come from a person between 18 and 75 years old in good health.

This clone was recorded many times. The read ends 3 residues before the CDR3 terminus; that terminus is restored from the germline J gene. This chain joins TRBV30 and TRBJ1-2, with 7 bases identical to TRBD1. CDR1 and CDR2 (germline): GTSNPN, SVGIG (reference sequence). The CDR3 totals 16 residues. The J segment lost 4 bases and the V segment lost 2 bases, leaving 13 bases of the junction unmatched. Incomplete CDR3 DNA: TGTGCCTGGAGTAAGTCTTCGACAGGGAAAGGCTATGGC. Protein product: CAWSKSSTGKGYG. The entire CDR3 reads CAWSKSSTGKGYGYTF.

There are many counts of this clone. The sequenced fragment ends 3 residues before the CDR3 boundary, so the rest is inferred from the germline J gene. J is TRBJ2-1 and V is TRBV7-2; 11 bases are a match to TRBD2. The V gene's germline CDR1 is SGHTA and CDR2 FQGNSA. This CDR3 spans 15 amino acids. Losses at the gene ends were 4 bases for V and 9 bases for J; bases not matched to a gene: 8. CDR3 bases read: TGTGCCAGCAGCTCCATAGCGGGGGGGAACGCTGAG. Translation: CASSSIAGGNAE. The CDR3 in its entirety is CASSSIAGGNAEQFF.

This clone was recorded many times. The read gets to within 3 residues of the CDR3 end, and the germline J gene fills in the rest. This rearrangement joins TRBV29-1 to TRBJ1-1; tentative D call: TRBD1 (5 bases). Trimming shortened V by 6 bases and J by 5 bases, and 16 bases separated the two germline ends. The CDR3 runs 13 residues. Germline loops: CDR1 SQVTM, CDR2 ANQGSEA. CDR3 bases read: TGCAGCGTCCGACGGGGGGGGAGGACTGAA. Protein sequence: CSVRRGGRTE. From start to end, the CDR3 is CSVRRGGRTEAFF.

Many counts were recorded for this clone. The read terminates 3 residues before the CDR3 end, so the remaining end is supplied by the germline J gene. The chain links TRBV7-6 to TRBJ2-2; TRBD2 aligns across 8 bases. The CDR3 sequence is 17 residues long. CDR1 and CDR2 (germline): SGHVS, FNYEAQ. V gave up 3 bases and J gave up 1 base; unmatched junction bases: 7. Incomplete CDR3 DNA: TGTGCCAGCAGCTTGTCCGGGGGGGGTCTGAACACCGGGGAG. Its translation is CASSLSGGGLNTGE. The entire CDR3 protein reads CASSLSGGGLNTGELFF.

Details on this clone: The read finishes 3 residues shy of the CDR3 end, and the germline J gene is used to complete it. This rearrangement joins TRBV18 to TRBJ2-3, with 9 bases lining up with TRBD1. The CDR3 has 15 amino acids. Per the germline V gene, CDR1 is KGHSH and CDR2 is LQKENI. CDR3 DNA, as far as it was read: TGTGCCAGCTCGCCTCCGGGACAGGGAATTGGTGCG. Translated, it gives CASSPPGQGIGA. The full CDR3 is CASSPPGQGIGAQYF.

This clone was picked up many times. Relative to the germline gene, one junction end is altered; a read error may explain this. The CDR3 is cut off 3 residues early in the read; its end comes from the germline J gene. The J gene is TRBJ1-6, the V gene TRBV2; D is perhaps TRBD1 (6 bases). The CDR3 has 15 amino acids. Per germline, CDR1 SNHLY and CDR2 FYNNEI. This chain's CDR3 is CASSEEGHSNSPLHF. CDR3 DNA (partial): TGTGCCAGCAGCGAAGAGGGACACAGTAATTCACCC.

The table lists this clone with many counts. The read is 3 residues too short to cover the CDR3 end, so that end is filled in from the germline J gene. V gene TRBV7-9 combines with J gene TRBJ2-7, with D possibly TRBD1 on 6 matching bases. Trimming cost V 5 bases and J 6 bases, with 17 bases left between them. Germline V gene sequence: CDR1 SEHNR, CDR2 FQNEAQ (reference sequence). The length of the CDR3 is 14 residues. CDR3 sequence: CASSPGQTSLEQYF. Partial CDR3 DNA: TGTGCCAGCAGCCCTGGACAGACATCTCTCGAG.

This clone was found many times. The read ends 3 residues early relative to the CDR3; the germline J gene fills the gap. The V call is TRBV10-1, the J call TRBJ2-4; D gene unclear. The CDR3 is 14 residues long. V was pared by 2 bases and J by 4 bases, with 9 bases between. Germline V gives CDR1 WNHNN, CDR2 SYGVQD (reference sequence). The part of the CDR3 DNA that was read is TGCGCCAGCAGTGAGAGTGGCTCAAAAAACATT. Residues: CASSESGSKNI. The CDR3 in full is CASSESGSKNIQYF.